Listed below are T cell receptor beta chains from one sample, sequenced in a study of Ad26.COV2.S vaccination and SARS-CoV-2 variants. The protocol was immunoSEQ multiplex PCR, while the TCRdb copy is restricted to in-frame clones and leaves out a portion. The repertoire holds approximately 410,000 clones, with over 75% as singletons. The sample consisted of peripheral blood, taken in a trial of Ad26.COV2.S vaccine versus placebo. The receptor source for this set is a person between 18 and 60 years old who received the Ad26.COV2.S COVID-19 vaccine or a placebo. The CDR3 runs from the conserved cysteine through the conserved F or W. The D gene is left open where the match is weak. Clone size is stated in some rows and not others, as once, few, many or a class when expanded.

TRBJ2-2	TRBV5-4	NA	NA	CASSLQGGIGELFF	TGTGCCAGCAGCTTGCAAGGGGGAATCGGGGAGCTGTTTTTT
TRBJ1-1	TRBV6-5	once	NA	CASSSQVNTEAFF	TGTGCCAGCAGTTCCCAGGTGAACACTGAAGCTTTCTTT
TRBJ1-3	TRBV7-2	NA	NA	CASSLAGQDSTIYF	TGTGCCAGCAGCTTAGCGGGGCAGGATAGCACCATATATTTT
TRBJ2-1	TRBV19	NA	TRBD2	CASSIAAGTTNNEQFF	TGTGCCAGTAGTATAGCCGCCGGGACTACCAACAATGAGCAGTTCTTC
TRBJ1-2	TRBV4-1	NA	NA	CASSQELVLNYGYTF	TGCGCCAGCAGCCAAGAGTTAGTCCTTAACTATGGCTACACCTTC
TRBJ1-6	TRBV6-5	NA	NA	CASTPRQFSPLHF	TGTGCCAGCACCCCCAGACAGTTTTCACCCCTCCACTTT
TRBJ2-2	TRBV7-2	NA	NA	CASSPRADSNTGELFF	TGTGCCAGCAGCCCTCGGGCCGACAGTAACACCGGGGAGCTGTTTTTT
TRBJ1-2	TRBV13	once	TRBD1	CASSLTGGGLDNGYTF	TGTGCCAGCAGCTTGACAGGGGGCGGCCTCGATAATGGCTACACCTTC
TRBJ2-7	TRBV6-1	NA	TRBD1	CASSEPGQESYEQYF	TGTGCCAGCAGTGAGCCGGGACAGGAGTCCTACGAGCAGTACTTC
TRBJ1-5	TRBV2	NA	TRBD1	CASSEAGTAKPHF	TGTGCCAGCAGTGAAGCTGGGACAGCTAAACCGCATTTT
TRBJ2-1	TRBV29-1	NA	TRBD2	CSVSPGLPNEQFF	TGCAGCGTTTCTCCGGGACTACCCAATGAGCAGTTCTTC
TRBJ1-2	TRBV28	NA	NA	CASSTNIKGYTF	TGTGCCAGCAGTACCAACATAAAGGGCTACACCTTC
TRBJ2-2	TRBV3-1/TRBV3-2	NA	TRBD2	CASSRTSGYGELFF	TGTGCCAGCAGCCGGACTAGCGGGTACGGGGAGCTGTTTTTT
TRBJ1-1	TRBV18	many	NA	CASSPPIPGTYTEAFF	TGTGCCAGCTCACCACCGATTCCGGGTACCTACACTGAAGCTTTCTTT
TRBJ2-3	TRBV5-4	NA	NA	CASSLPGNTQYF	TGTGCCAGCAGCTTGCCCGGGAATACGCAGTATTTT
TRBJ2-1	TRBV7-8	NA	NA	CASSLAQGAAWSNEQFF	TGTGCCAGCAGCTTAGCGCAGGGAGCAGCTTGGTCCAATGAGCAGTTCTTC
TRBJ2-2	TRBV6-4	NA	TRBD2	CASSRTSGGNGELFF	TGTGCCAGCAGTCGGACTAGCGGGGGTAATGGGGAGCTGTTTTTT
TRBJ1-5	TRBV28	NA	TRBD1	CASSPLGGQGTNQPQHF	TGTGCCAGCAGTCCCCTCGGCGGACAGGGGACAAATCAGCCCCAGCATTTT
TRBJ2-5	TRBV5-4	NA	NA	CASSDAATQYF	TGTGCCAGCAGCGATGCGGCGACCCAGTACTTC
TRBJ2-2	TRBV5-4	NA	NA	CASSSTMNTGELFF	TGTGCCAGCAGCTCGACAATGAACACCGGGGAGCTGTTTTTT
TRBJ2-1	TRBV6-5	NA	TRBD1	CASNRPGTGQFF	TGTGCCAGCAACCGGCCCGGGACAGGGCAGTTCTTC
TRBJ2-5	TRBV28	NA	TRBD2	CASSFGGLAGDRGQYF	TGTGCCAGCAGTTTCGGGGGACTAGCGGGGGACCGGGGCCAGTACTTC
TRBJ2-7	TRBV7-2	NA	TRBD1	CASSPGTGGYEQYF	TGTGCCAGCAGTCCCGGGACAGGGGGCTACGAGCAGTACTTC
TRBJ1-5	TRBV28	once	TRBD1	CASRTGTVNQPQHF	TGTGCCAGCAGGACCGGGACAGTCAATCAGCCCCAGCATTTT
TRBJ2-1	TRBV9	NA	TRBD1	CASTLSGTGGLDEQFF	TGTGCCAGCACCTTGTCCGGGACAGGGGGCCTAGATGAGCAGTTCTTC
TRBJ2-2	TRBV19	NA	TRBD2	CASSIRGGDTGELFF	TGTGCCAGTAGTATTCGCGGGGGTGACACCGGGGAGCTGTTTTTT
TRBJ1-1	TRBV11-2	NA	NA	CASSLDGIDEAFF	TGTGCCAGCAGCTTAGATGGCATCGACGAAGCTTTCTTT
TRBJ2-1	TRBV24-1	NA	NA	CATSDYRSIEQFF	TGTGCCACCAGTGATTACAGGTCCATCGAGCAGTTCTTC
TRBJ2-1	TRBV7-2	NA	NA	CASSPANEQFF	TGTGCCAGCAGCCCGGCTAATGAGCAGTTCTTC
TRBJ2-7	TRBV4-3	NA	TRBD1	CASSQDSGGYEQYF	TGCGCCAGCAGCCAAGATTCAGGGGGCTACGAGCAGTACTTC
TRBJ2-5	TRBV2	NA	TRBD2	CASRGRGQETQYF	TGTGCCAGCAGGGGGAGGGGCCAAGAGACCCAGTACTTC
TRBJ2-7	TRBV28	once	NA	CASSQLRTTLYEQYF	TGTGCCAGCAGCCAGTTAAGAACAACCCTCTACGAGCAGTACTTC
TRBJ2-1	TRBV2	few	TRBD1	CASSEQGAYNEQFF	TGTGCCAGCAGTGAACAGGGGGCCTACAATGAGCAGTTCTTC
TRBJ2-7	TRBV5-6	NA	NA	CASSSSRGSSYEQYF	TGTGCCAGCAGCTCGTCCCGGGGGAGCTCCTACGAGCAGTACTTC
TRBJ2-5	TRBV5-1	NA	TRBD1	CASSLDRGGETQYF	TGCGCCAGCAGCCTCGACAGGGGGGGAGAGACCCAGTACTTC
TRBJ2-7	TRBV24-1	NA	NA	CATSEGPPPSYEQYF	TGTGCCACCAGTGAGGGCCCCCCGCCCTCCTACGAGCAGTACTTC
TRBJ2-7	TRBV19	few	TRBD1	CASSMGTGPIYEQYF	TGTGCCAGTAGTATGGGGACAGGGCCGATCTACGAGCAGTACTTC
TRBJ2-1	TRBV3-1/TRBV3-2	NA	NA	CASSSGTATYNEQFF	TGTGCCAGCAGCTCCGGGACCGCAACCTACAATGAGCAGTTCTTC
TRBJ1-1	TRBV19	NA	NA	CASSIGSVGTEAFF	TGTGCCAGTAGTATTGGATCGGTGGGCACTGAAGCTTTCTTT
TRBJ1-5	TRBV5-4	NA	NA	CASSGGADQPQHF	TGTGCCAGCAGCGGGGGGGCTGATCAGCCCCAGCATTTT
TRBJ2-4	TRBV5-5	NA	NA	CASSLGGMGNIQYF	TGTGCCAGCAGCTTAGGAGGGATGGGAAACATTCAGTACTTC
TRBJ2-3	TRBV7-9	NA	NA	CASSLSSDLRVDTQYF	TGTGCCAGCAGCTTATCTTCTGACCTTCGGGTAGATACGCAGTATTTT
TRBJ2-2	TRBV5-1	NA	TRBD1	CASSLVGTAPANTGELFF	TGCGCCAGCAGCTTGGTGGGGACAGCCCCCGCGAACACCGGGGAGCTGTTTTTT
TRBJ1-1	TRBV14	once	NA	CASSLPMNTEAFF	TGTGCCAGCAGCCTCCCGATGAACACTGAAGCTTTCTTT